A single sample is the source of the 15 T cell receptor beta chains below, sequenced in a study of blood T cell repertoires in COVID-19. Method: immunoSEQ multiplex PCR; TCRdb's copy keeps in-frame clones and lacks some. The table shows approximately 150,000 clones, with less than 80% occurring only once. Sequences were obtained from PBMCs or T cells enriched from blood (not recorded which). The receptors were gathered from a woman aged 70-85 years in a cohort exposed to, infected with or recovered from COVID-19 (not recorded which).

This clone came up once. This chain joins TRBV2 and TRBJ2-3; D not resolved. Trimming took 4 bases from V and 5 from J, leaving 10 bases between them. The CDR3 covers 13 residues. Germline V gives CDR1 SNHLY, CDR2 FYNNEI. CDR3 coding DNA: TGTGCCAGCAGTGTCCGAGAAGTAGATACGCAGTATTTT. It codes for CASSVREVDTQYF.

V gene TRBV6-1 combines with J gene TRBJ1-2; 8 bases are a match to TRBD1. This CDR3 contains 14 residues. Germline CDR1 MNHNS, CDR2 SASEGT. V was pared by 3 bases and J by 6 bases, with 6 bases of the junction left unmatched. This CDR3 reads CASSDPRTGNGYTF. In nucleotides, the CDR3 is TGTGCCAGCAGTGATCCTAGGACAGGGAATGGCTACACCTTC.

The chain employs TRBV10-3 and TRBJ1-1, with 7 bases matching TRBD1. Germline loops: CDR1 ENHRY, CDR2 SYGVKD. The length of the CDR3 is 13 residues. Unmatched junction bases numbered 2, after V lost 4 bases and J lost 3 bases. For the CDR3, the DNA is TGTGCCATCAGTGGGGGACAGCACACTGAAGCTTTCTTT. Amino acids: CAISGGQHTEAFF.

This clone came up a few times. The rearrangement joins TRBV7-2 to TRBJ2-7; TRBD1 might be the D (5 bases). Trimming cost V 5 bases and J 2 bases, with 13 bases left between them. Germline loops: CDR1 SGHTA, CDR2 FQGNSA. This CDR3 spans 14 amino acids. In nucleotides, the CDR3 is TGTGCCAGCAGCCGTAACAGGTTTACCTACGAGCAGTACTTC. This translates into CASSRNRFTYEQYF.

The chain is built from TRBV7-3 and TRBJ2-1; 7 nucleotides match TRBD2. Per the germline V gene, CDR1 is SGHTA and CDR2 is FQGTGA. The CDR3 spans 13 residues. The junction had 5 bases not matched to a gene; V was cut back by 6 bases and J by 6 bases. CDR3 sequence reads: CASRPGGGNEQFF. CDR3 bases: TGTGCCAGCAGGCCCGGCGGGGGCAATGAGCAGTTCTTC.

This clone was counted between two and nine times. The genes are TRBV11-2 and TRBJ2-1, with no clear D. With 1 base removed from V and 0 bases from J, the gap between germline ends came to 7 bases. Looked up from germline, CDR1 is SGHAT and CDR2 is FQNNGV. This CDR3 contains 15 residues. CDR3 residues: CASSLVRGSYNEQFF. The CDR3 DNA reads TGTGCCAGCAGCTTAGTCAGAGGCTCCTACAATGAGCAGTTCTTC.

The CDR3 DNA reads TGTGCCAGCAGCGGCCGGGACAGGGACTCTGACGGGGAGCTGTTTTTT. Translation gives CASSGRDRDSDGELFF. The J gene is TRBJ2-2, the V gene TRBV9, with 9 bases fitting TRBD1. This CDR3 contains 16 residues. V gave up 3 bases and J gave up 7 bases; unmatched junction bases: 10. The germline gives CDR1 SGDLS, CDR2 YYNGEE.

This chain joins TRBV29-1 and TRBJ1-1; tentative D call: TRBD1 (6 bases). This CDR3 is built from 12 residues. Germline V lookup: CDR1 SQVTM, CDR2 ANQGSEA. Trimming pared 5 bases from V and 10 bases from J, leaving 17 bases between. CDR3: CSVRSGIGGAFF. Written as DNA, the CDR3 is TGCAGCGTTCGCAGTGGCATAGGGGGAGCTTTCTTT.

The chain employs TRBV7-6 and TRBJ2-3; 8 positions match TRBD1. CDR1 and CDR2 from the germline V gene are SGHVS and FNYEAQ. V lost 1 base to trimming and J lost 0 bases; unmatched junction nucleotides: 3. The CDR3 contains 16 residues. The CDR3, as DNA: TGTGCCAGCAGCTTAGGGACAGGGCACAGCACAGATACGCAGTATTTT. Protein sequence: CASSLGTGHSTDTQYF.

The rearrangement links TRBV5-6 to TRBJ1-5; D is ambiguous. Trimming left V 1 base short and J 0 bases short, with 17 bases between. Germline loops: CDR1 SGHDT, CDR2 YYEEEE. The CDR3 is 18 amino acids. The CDR3 here is CASSLWEDLAYSNQPQHF. The CDR3 DNA sequence: TGTGCCAGCAGCTTGTGGGAGGATCTGGCCTATAGCAATCAGCCCCAGCATTTT.

This clone was detected a few times. The V and J genes are TRBV10-3 and TRBJ2-7, with D tentatively TRBD2 (6 bases). Germline CDR1 is ENHRY and CDR2 is SYGVKD. Between the trimmed V and J ends, which lost 5 bases and 0 bases, there was a span of 8 bases. The length of the CDR3 is 13 residues. The CDR3 protein is CAISLTSSYEQYF. As DNA, the CDR3 is TGTGCCATCAGTTTGACTAGCTCCTACGAGCAGTACTTC.

The genes are TRBV6-6 and TRBJ1-2, with 10 bases fitting TRBD1. J was trimmed by 8 bases and V by 6 bases; bases with no gene match: 9. Per the germline V gene, CDR1 is MNHNY and CDR2 is SVGAGI (reference sequence). The length of the CDR3 is 14 residues. The DNA for the CDR3 is TGTGCCAGCAGCTCGACAGGGGGCGGTGTCGGCTACACCTTC. Protein product: CASSSTGGGVGYTF.

This chain links TRBV5-1 with TRBJ1-1; the D is unclear. This CDR3 region has 13 residues. Germline V CDR1 and CDR2: SGHRS, YFSETQ. The V end lost 3 bases, the J end lost 2 bases, and 8 bases lay between the germline ends. Written as DNA, the CDR3 is TGCGCCAGCAGCTATCAGGTTAACACTGAAGCTTTCTTT. Encoded protein: CASSYQVNTEAFF.

The chain recombines TRBV18 with TRBJ2-7, with a tentative D call TRBD2 (5 bases). Germline values: CDR1 KGHSH, CDR2 LQKENI. V lost 1 base, J lost 6 bases, and 16 bases lay in between. This CDR3 region has 15 residues. The DNA of the CDR3 is TGTGCCAGCTCACCACAGTCGGACTTCGCGGGCGAGCAGTACTTC. Its translation: CASSPQSDFAGEQYF.

The rearrangement links TRBV16 to TRBJ1-2; tentatively, D is TRBD1 (5 bases). With 2 bases removed from V and 1 base from J, the gap between germline ends came to 17 bases. Germline V gene lookup returns CDR1 KGHSY and CDR2 FQNENV. This CDR3 contains 17 residues. The CDR3: CASSQLEGAGVNYGYTF. The CDR3 bases are TGTGCCAGCAGCCAACTAGAAGGGGCTGGGGTTAACTATGGCTACACCTTC. The variable domain in full, with the rest retrieved from reference TRBV16 and TRBJ1-2, is GEEVAQTPKHLVRGEGQKAKLYCAPIKGHSYVFWYQQVLKNEFKFLISFQNENVFDETGMPKERFSAKCLPNSPCSLEIQATKLEDSAVYFCASSQLEGAGVNYGYTFGSGTRLTVV.